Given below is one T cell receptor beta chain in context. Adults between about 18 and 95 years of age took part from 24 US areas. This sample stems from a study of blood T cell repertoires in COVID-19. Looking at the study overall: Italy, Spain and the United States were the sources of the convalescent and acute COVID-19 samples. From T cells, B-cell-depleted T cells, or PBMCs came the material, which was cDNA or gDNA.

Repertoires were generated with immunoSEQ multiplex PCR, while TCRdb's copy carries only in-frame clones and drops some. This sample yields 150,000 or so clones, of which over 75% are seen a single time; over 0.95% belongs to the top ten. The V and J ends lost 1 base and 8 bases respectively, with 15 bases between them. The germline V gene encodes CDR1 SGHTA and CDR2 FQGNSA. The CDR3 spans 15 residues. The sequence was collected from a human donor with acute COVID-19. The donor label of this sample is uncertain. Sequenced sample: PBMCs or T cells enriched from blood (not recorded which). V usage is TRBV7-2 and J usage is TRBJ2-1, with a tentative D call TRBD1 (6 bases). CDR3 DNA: TGTGCCAGCAGCTTAGATGGGGGCGCTAGGGATGAGCAGTTCTTC. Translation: CASSLDGGARDEQFF.